Below, 9 T cell receptor beta chains from the same sample are listed, as sequenced in a study of T cells in Graves' hyperthyroidism and ophthalmopathy. Amplification yielded TCR beta CDR3 regions, with RNA transcripts as the source. Primed by the HTBI set, a first-round RT-PCR was run on the TCR CDR3. Via MiXCR, TCRdb re-called the multiplex PCR reads, giving one row per CDR3 protein. The table includes over 400,000 distinct CDR3 sequences, roughly 14% detected once. The sample taken for sequencing was blood. The receptors stem from a man aged 18 to 35 with Graves' ophthalmopathy.

This clonotype was observed at least ten times. The chain has TRBV27 and TRBJ2-3, with D possibly being TRBD2 (6 bases). Trimming shortened V by 7 bases and J by 2 bases, and 13 bases separated the two germline ends. The CDR3 is made up of 14 amino acids. Germline CDR1 and CDR2: MNHEY and SMNVEV (reference sequence). The DNA for the CDR3 is TGTGCCAGCAAGCCCGAGGGACTCACAGATACGCAGTATTTT. Translation: CASKPEGLTDTQYF.

In its sample, this clonotype was seen many times. The CDR3 is CASSDRAGGPHEQFF. The CDR3 region has the DNA TGTGCCAGCAGTGATCGAGCGGGAGGGCCCCATGAGCAGTTCTTC. The chain is built from TRBV6-1 and TRBJ2-1; 10 bases are shared with TRBD2. Germline V gene lookup returns CDR1 MNHNS and CDR2 SASEGT. The CDR3 loop spans 15 amino acids. Trimming cost V 3 bases and J 8 bases; bases outside gene matches: 7.

There are many counts of this clonotype. The rearrangement joins TRBV28 to TRBJ1-1; D not resolved. CDR1 MDHEN and CDR2 SYDVKM come from the germline V gene. This CDR3 has 12 amino acids. V gave up 8 bases and J gave up 4 bases, with 11 bases separating them. The CDR3 DNA reads as TGTGCCAGCGCCATGGTAGTCACTGAAGCTTTCTTT. Protein product: CASAMVVTEAFF.

This clonotype came up many times. The chain is built from TRBV19 and TRBJ2-7, with TRBD1 identical over 7 bases. The germline V gene encodes CDR1 LNHDA and CDR2 SQIVND (reference sequence). The CDR3 is made up of 14 amino acids. The trim removed 1 base at V and 3 bases at J, leaving 3 bases unmatched. The CDR3 coding sequence is TGTGCCAGTAGTATAGGGACAGGCCTCTACGAGCAGTACTTC. This translates into CASSIGTGLYEQYF.

Ten or more counts support this clonotype. The chain couples TRBV28 to TRBJ1-1; 8 bases map to TRBD1. Germline V gives CDR1 MDHEN, CDR2 SYDVKM. V lost 0 bases to trimming and J lost 8 bases; unmatched junction nucleotides: 11. The CDR3 runs to 16 residues. This CDR3 is CASSLWWTGQKPEAFF. In DNA, the CDR3 is TGTGCCAGCAGTTTATGGTGGACAGGGCAAAAGCCCGAAGCTTTCTTT.

CDR3 amino acids: CASSQAGRDTEAFF. The CDR3, as DNA: TGCGCCAGCAGCCAAGCCGGGCGGGACACTGAAGCTTTCTTT. V is TRBV4-1 and J is TRBJ1-1; unclear D gene. Trimming took off 1 base at V and 3 bases at J, with 9 bases between the two ends. CDR3 length: 14 residues. The V gene's germline CDR1 is MGHRA and CDR2 YSYEKL.

The rearrangement uses TRBV11-2 and TRBJ2-7, with TRBD1 matching over 9 bases. CDR1 and CDR2 (germline): SGHAT, FQNNGV. This CDR3 has 15 residues. V trimming: 5 bases; J trimming: 3 bases; junction bases outside the gene matches: 8. DNA for the CDR3: TGTGCCAGCAGCCTCGGACAGGGGACGGACTACGAGCAGTACTTC. Amino acids: CASSLGQGTDYEQYF.

This clonotype was seen many times. The CDR3 spells CASRQGHTEAFF. The CDR3 nucleotides are TGTGCCAGCAGACAGGGTCACACTGAAGCTTTCTTT. The chain is built from TRBV2 and TRBJ1-1, with D maybe TRBD1 (6 bases). This CDR3 has 12 amino acids. Per the germline V gene, CDR1 is SNHLY and CDR2 is FYNNEI. Trimming took 6 bases from V and 3 from J, leaving 8 bases between them.

This clonotype was recorded at least ten times. The chain has TRBV3-1 and TRBJ2-3; D not resolved. Deletions cut 6 bases from V and 6 bases from J, with 10 bases between. The CDR3 sequence is 12 residues long. Germline CDR1 and CDR2: LGHDT and YNNKEL (reference sequence). The CDR3 is CASSSNRDTQYF. CDR3 nucleotides: TGTGCCAGCAGTTCGAATAGGGATACGCAGTATTTT.